Listed below are T cell receptor beta chains from one sample, sequenced in a study of blood T cells in healthy people across ages. TCRdb fed the 5' RACE reads into MiXCR, producing one record per CDR3 protein. The sample includes about 840,000 distinct CDR3 sequences, almost 30% of them seen just once. The data also belong to a second study, concerning T cells of mothers and their children.

Sequenced input: blood. These receptors originate from a woman in her thirties or forties in good health. Each CDR3 is given with its conserved first and last residue. Each record gives: J gene, clone size, V gene, D gene, CDR3 DNA, CDR3 protein. A D gene is named only where the DNA matches it firmly. Size is stated for part of the rows, as once, few or many counts, or as a class when the clone is expanded.

>TRBJ1-1|-|TRBV12-3/TRBV12-4|TRBD1
TGTGCCAGCAGTTTTCCACAGGGGCTGAACACTGAAGCTTTCTTT
CASSFPQGLNTEAFF
>TRBJ2-7|many|TRBV5-1|-
TGCGCCAGCAGCGGGGGGACCTCAAACCGGGGGGAGCAGTACTTC
CASSGGTSNRGEQYF
>TRBJ2-7|many|TRBV7-6|TRBD2
TGTGCCAGCAGCTTCGGCGAGCGGGGTGTCGAGCAGTACTTC
CASSFGERGVEQYF
>TRBJ1-5|few|TRBV10-3|-
TGTGCCATCAGTGATCCAGAGGGAAGAAGGCTGGGCAATCAGCCCCAGCATTTT
CAISDPEGRRLGNQPQHF
>TRBJ1-2|-|TRBV20-1|TRBD1
TGCAGTGCTAGAGGGGGGACAGGGACAATGGACTATGGCTACACCTTC
CSARGGTGTMDYGYTF
>TRBJ1-5|-|TRBV25-1|-
TGTGCCAGCAGCGACCGGGGCTTTACTCAGCCCCAGCATTTT
CASSDRGFTQPQHF
>TRBJ2-7|-|TRBV11-1|-
TGTGCCAGCAGCTGGGGGGGACAGAGCGAGCAGTACTTC
CASSWGGQSEQYF
>TRBJ2-7|many|TRBV11-2|-
TGTGCCAGCAGCTTAGAGGGCGGTCGAACCTACGAGCAGTACTTC
CASSLEGGRTYEQYF
>TRBJ2-3|few|TRBV12-3/TRBV12-4|-
TGTGCCAGCAGTTTTTCAGGCGGGGGCACAGATACGCAGTATTTT
CASSFSGGGTDTQYF
>TRBJ2-3|-|TRBV20-1|TRBD2
TGCAGCGCTCTACCGGGACTAGCGTCCGATACGCAGTATTTT
CSALPGLASDTQYF
>TRBJ2-5|many|TRBV28|-
TGTGCCAGCAGTTTATCTGACAGCCGAGGAGAGACCCAGTACTTC
CASSLSDSRGETQYF
>TRBJ1-4|-|TRBV6-6|-
TGTGCCAGCAGCTCCCTGGGGACTCGGGATGAAAAACTGTTTTTT
CASSSLGTRDEKLFF
>TRBJ1-4|few|TRBV6-1|-
TGTGCCAGTACTGAACAGAGTAATGAAAAACTGTTTTTT
CASTEQSNEKLFF
>TRBJ1-6|few|TRBV5-6|-
TGTGCCAGCAGCTCCGGGGAGTCACCCCTCCACTTT
CASSSGESPLHF
>TRBJ1-5|many|TRBV2|-
TGTGCCAGCAGTTCAGATGCGGACAATCAGCCCCAGCATTTT
CASSSDADNQPQHF
>TRBJ2-7|many|TRBV4-1|-
TGCGCCAGCAGCCAAGCGGGACTCTCACCCTACGAGCAGTACTTC
CASSQAGLSPYEQYF
>TRBJ1-2|many|TRBV7-2|TRBD1
TGTGCCAGCAGCTTAATGGGGATGGGTCAGGGGGCGCAAGGCTACACCTTC
CASSLMGMGQGAQGYTF
>TRBJ2-7|many|TRBV6-5|TRBD2
TGTGCCGTCTCTCGGTCTAGCGGGCGGCTGGGGTACTTC
CAVSRSSGRLGYF
>TRBJ2-5|many|TRBV20-1|TRBD1
TGCAGTGCTATAAACCCATACCGGGACAGCCAAGAGACCCAGTACTTC
CSAINPYRDSQETQYF